This T cell receptor (beta chain) was found in a study of cytomegalovirus exposure and HLA in healthy donors. In the PCR, 60 Vbeta and 13 Jbeta primers were used. Clones were read by immunoSEQ multiplex PCR, and TCRdb kept only the in-frame ones, dropping some. The profile shows about 130,000 clones, 78% of them singletons. Study-level points and caveats: The number of N-insertions in an Asian-associated ancestry cluster was reportedly below the approximately 600-donor mean in a later analysis.

Only a few counts were recorded for this clone. Its antigen remains unidentified. Germline CDR1 reads SQVTM; CDR2 reads ANQGSEA. V was pared by 6 bases and J by 4 bases, with 9 bases of the junction left unmatched. The CDR3 sequence is 16 residues long. What was sequenced was PBMCs. The J gene is TRBJ2-6, the V gene TRBV29-1; 10 nucleotides line up with TRBD1. This TCR came from a man younger than 45 in good health and CMV-seropositive. The CDR3 spells CSVERDRGSGANVLTF. CDR3 nucleotide sequence: TGCAGCGTCGAACGGGACAGGGGATCCGGGGCCAACGTCCTGACTTTC.